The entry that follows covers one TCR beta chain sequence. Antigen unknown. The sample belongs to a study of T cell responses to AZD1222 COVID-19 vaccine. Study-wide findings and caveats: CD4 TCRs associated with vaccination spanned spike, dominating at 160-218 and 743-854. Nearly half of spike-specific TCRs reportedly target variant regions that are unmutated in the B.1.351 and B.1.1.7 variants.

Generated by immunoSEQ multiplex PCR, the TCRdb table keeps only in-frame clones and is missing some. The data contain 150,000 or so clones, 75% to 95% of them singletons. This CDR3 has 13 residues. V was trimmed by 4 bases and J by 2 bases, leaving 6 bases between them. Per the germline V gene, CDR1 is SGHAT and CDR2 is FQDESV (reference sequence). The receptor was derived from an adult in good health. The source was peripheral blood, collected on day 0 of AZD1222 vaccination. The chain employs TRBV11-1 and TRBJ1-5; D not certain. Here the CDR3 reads CASSSHGNQPQHF. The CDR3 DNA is TGTGCCAGCAGCTCCCACGGCAATCAGCCCCAGCATTTT. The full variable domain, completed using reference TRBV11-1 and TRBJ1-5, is EAEVAQSPRYKITEKSQAVAFWCDPISGHATLYWYRQILGQGPELLVQFQDESVVDDSQLPKDRFSAERLKGVDSTLKIQPAELGDSAMYLCASSSHGNQPQHFGDGTRLSIL.